This T cell receptor beta chain emerged from a study of T-cell memory formation after mild COVID-19. Turning to the study itself: Clustering of TCRs was largely donor specific.

This CDR3 spans 19 amino acids. In germline, CDR1 is SGHVS, CDR2 FNYEAQ. A single record per CDR3 protein comes from TCRdb applying MiXCR to the 5' RACE reads. This table holds 210,000 or so distinct CDR3 sequences, roughly a tenth found once. This clonotype was recorded a few times. Its antigen is not identified. A junction boundary mismatches the germline segment, possibly from a read error. Notes on the study in general: Contracting CD8+ clones were enriched in EMRA, CD4+ mainly in CM and EM. Later expanders leaned CD4+, whereas clones that contracted between day 15 and 85 were balanced CD4/CD8.

Material: PBMCs or a T cell subset sorted from them (not recorded which). This clonotype originated in a man aged 18 to 35 who had mild COVID-19 (a few samples of this study predate the infection). Cell type and time point are not known. The V and J genes are TRBV7-6 and TRBJ1-4, with D perhaps matching TRBD1 (6 bases). The CDR3, as DNA: TGTGCCAGCAGTTTAGCCGTGAAGAAGACGGGGGCGGAAGATGAAAAACTGTTTTTT. It is translated as CASSLAVKKTGAEDEKLFF.